Following are 21 T cell receptor beta chains from one sample sequenced in a study of cytomegalovirus exposure and HLA in healthy donors (dated by TCRdb to the late 2010s). Library creation used the immunoSEQ multiplex PCR assay. The clones in this table, taken by TCRdb from immuneACCESS, are in-frame only. Not every clone is retained; where verified, under half of the shortfall comes from an unresolved V gene, and the cause of the rest is unknown. The sample table records approximately 41,000 clones; approximately 92% of these occur just once. In total, the top ten clones hold about 3% of the sample. The sequenced sample was PBMCs. The source is a man aged 18 to 30 in good health and CMV-seronegative.

The chain joins TRBV10-3 to TRBJ2-5; 9 bases are shared with TRBD2. J lost 2 bases, V lost 6 bases, and 7 bases had no gene match. Germline loops: CDR1 ENHRY, CDR2 SYGVKD. The CDR3 totals 15 residues. As DNA, the CDR3 is TGTGCCATCAGCGGGCGGGGGGGACAGCAAGAGACCCAGTACTTC. As protein: CAISGRGGQQETQYF.

A single count supports this clone. The chain combines TRBV19 with TRBJ2-7; D is unresolved. The CDR3 extends over 14 amino acids. The germline CDR1 and CDR2 sequences are LNHDA and SQIVND (reference sequence). Trimming removed 1 base from V and 0 bases from J, with 7 bases in between. The CDR3 region is CASSIAPSSYEQYF. DNA of the CDR3: TGTGCCAGTAGTATAGCTCCCTCCTCCTACGAGCAGTACTTC.

The V gene is TRBV10-1, the J gene TRBJ2-3; 7 nucleotides line up with TRBD1. The V gene end was trimmed by 2 bases and the J gene end by 1 base; junction bases not matched to a gene: 6. CDR1 and CDR2 (germline): WNHNN, SYGVQD (reference sequence). The CDR3 has 16 residues. The chain's CDR3 is CASSERTGPRTDTQYF. For the CDR3, the DNA is TGCGCCAGCAGTGAGCGGACAGGTCCTCGCACAGATACGCAGTATTTT.

The chain joins TRBV18 to TRBJ1-2; 8 bases line up with TRBD1. Germline lookup yields CDR1 KGHSH and CDR2 LQKENI. Trimming removed 5 bases from V and 6 bases from J; junction bases left unmatched: 5. This CDR3 is 13 amino acids long. The CDR3 region has the DNA TGTGCCAGCTCAACCGACAGGGGCAATGGCTACACCTTC. Translated, it gives CASSTDRGNGYTF.

This clone occurred once. The J gene is TRBJ1-2, the V gene TRBV10-3; 10 nucleotides match TRBD1. The CDR3 is 13 amino acids. Germline CDR1 is ENHRY and CDR2 is SYGVKD. With V trimmed by 8 bases and J by 7 bases, 7 bases remained unmatched. The chain's CDR3 is CAIRGTGESGYTF. CDR3 DNA: TGTGCCATCCGAGGGACAGGGGAGAGTGGCTACACCTTC.

This chain connects TRBV5-5 to TRBJ2-2; D is uncertain. There are 15 residues in the CDR3. Trimming shortened V by 2 bases and J by 0 bases, and 8 bases separated the two germline ends. The germline gives CDR1 SGHKS, CDR2 YYEKEE (reference sequence). CDR3 DNA sequence: TGTGCCAGCAGCTTCCGCGGAGCGAACACCGGGGAGCTGTTTTTT. It encodes CASSFRGANTGELFF.

The chain carries TRBV5-1 and TRBJ1-2, with TRBD1 identical over 7 bases. CDR1 is SGHRS, CDR2 YFSETQ, per germline. J was trimmed by 5 bases and V by 4 bases; bases with no gene match: 11. The CDR3 is 15 residues long. CDR3 in DNA: TGCGCCAGCAGCACTGAATCCGGGACAGTATATGGCTACACCTTC. It yields the protein CASSTESGTVYGYTF.

The rearrangement joins TRBV7-8 to TRBJ1-4, with D possibly TRBD1 on 6 matching bases. Germline lookup yields CDR1 SGHVS and CDR2 FQNEAQ. V was cut by 1 base and J by 10 bases, with 16 bases left in between. The CDR3 is made up of 15 amino acids. The CDR3 region is CASSLDFVARGKLFF. The CDR3 DNA reads as TGTGCCAGCAGCTTAGATTTCGTAGCCAGGGGAAAACTGTTTTTT.

The sample holds one count of this clone. V usage is TRBV6-1 and J usage is TRBJ2-3; D perhaps matches TRBD1 (5 bases). Germline V gene lookup returns CDR1 MNHNS and CDR2 SASEGT. The ends were cut back, 6 bases at V and 10 bases at J, with 11 bases in the middle. This CDR3 comprises 11 residues. The CDR3 nucleotides are TGTGCCAGCAGCCTAGGGGATCCGCAGTATTTT. Encoded protein: CASSLGDPQYF.

The chain couples TRBV5-5 to TRBJ1-6; 7 nucleotides align to TRBD1. Germline V lookup: CDR1 SGHKS, CDR2 YYEKEE (reference sequence). V was clipped by 5 bases and J by 8 bases; unmatched bases: 10. The CDR3 covers 15 residues. CDR3 nucleotide sequence: TGTGCCAGCAGATTTGGAAGGGGGCTAGATTCACCCCTCCACTTT. This codes for CASRFGRGLDSPLHF. The full variable domain, completed using reference TRBV5-5 and TRBJ1-6, is DAGVTQSPTHLIKTRGQQVTLRCSPISGHKSVSWYQQVLGQGPQFIFQYYEKEERGRGNFPDRFSARQFPNYSSELNVNALLLGDSALYLCASRFGRGLDSPLHFGNGTRLTVT.

This clone came up once. The chain uses TRBV7-9 and TRBJ2-5, with TRBD2 matching over 9 bases. CDR3 length: 17 amino acids. The junction had 7 bases not matched to a gene; V was cut back by 1 base and J by 1 base. Germline V CDR1 and CDR2: SEHNR, FQNEAQ (reference sequence). This CDR3 reads CASSLGETSGAQETQYF. In DNA, the CDR3 is TGTGCCAGCAGCTTAGGGGAGACTAGCGGAGCCCAAGAGACCCAGTACTTC.

This chain uses TRBV2 with TRBJ2-7; 9 bases are a match to TRBD2. The V gene's germline CDR1 is SNHLY and CDR2 FYNNEI. Trimming at V came to 4 bases and at J to 3 bases, leaving 13 bases not matched to a gene. CDR3 size: 17 residues. The CDR3 sequence is CASSGTSEAGGLYEQYF. In nucleotides, the CDR3 is TGTGCCAGCAGTGGAACTTCTGAAGCGGGGGGCCTCTACGAGCAGTACTTC.

This clone was recorded a few times. The chain employs TRBV2 and TRBJ1-6, with D perhaps matching TRBD1 (5 bases). Trimming took off 7 bases at V and 7 bases at J, with 14 bases between the two ends. The CDR3 is 14 amino acids. Germline V lookup: CDR1 SNHLY, CDR2 FYNNEI. CDR3 sequence: CASKIRAGNSPLHF. DNA of the CDR3: TGTGCCAGCAAAATCAGGGCAGGAAATTCACCCCTCCACTTT.

The rearrangement uses TRBV4-2 and TRBJ2-3, with D possibly TRBD2 on 6 matching bases. V was trimmed by 1 base and J by 4 bases, leaving 9 bases between them. CDR1 is LGHNA, CDR2 YNFKEQ, per germline. This CDR3 is 14 amino acids long. The CDR3 DNA is TGTGCCAGCAGCCAAGGCGGGGATTCAGATACGCAGTATTTT. Translated: CASSQGGDSDTQYF.

J is TRBJ2-5 and V is TRBV25-1; a weak D match, TRBD1 (5 bases). CDR1 is MGHDK and CDR2 is SYGVNS in the germline V gene. There are 15 residues in the CDR3. The V end was cut by 3 bases, the J end by 1 base, with 12 bases between. The CDR3 DNA follows: TGTGCCAGCAGTGACCCTAAACAGGTCCAAGAGACCCAGTACTTC. Translating it yields CASSDPKQVQETQYF.

This clone was observed a few times. The chain has TRBV30 and TRBJ2-2; possible D gene TRBD2, 5 bases. CDR1 and CDR2 (germline): GTSNPN, SVGIG (reference sequence). V shed 0 bases and J shed 5 bases, with 7 bases lying between them. The CDR3 consists of 13 residues. CDR3 in DNA: TGTGCCTGGAGTGTACGGGGAACCGGGGAGCTGTTTTTT. Translated: CAWSVRGTGELFF.

This chain joins TRBV6-5 and TRBJ2-7, with 10 nucleotides matching TRBD1. Looked up from germline, CDR1 is MNHEY and CDR2 is SVGAGI. J was trimmed by 5 bases and V by 5 bases; bases with no gene match: 6. The CDR3 has 14 amino acids. The CDR3 protein is CASSRTGGMHEQYF. CDR3 in DNA: TGTGCCAGCAGTCGGACAGGGGGAATGCACGAGCAGTACTTC.

The J gene is TRBJ1-1, the V gene TRBV7-2; TRBD1 might be the D (5 bases). V was shortened by 8 bases and J by 1 base, with 17 bases between the two germline ends. CDR1 and CDR2 (germline): SGHTA, FQGNSA. This CDR3 has 15 amino acids. DNA of the CDR3: TGTGCCAGCTCCACCGGGGGGTGGCGGAACACTGAAGCTTTCTTT. The encoded protein is CASSTGGWRNTEAFF.

This chain uses TRBV9 with TRBJ2-1, with D perhaps matching TRBD2 (7 bases). CDR1 and CDR2 (germline): SGDLS, YYNGEE. The V and J ends lost 0 bases and 7 bases respectively, with 11 bases between them. This CDR3 is built from 14 residues. The CDR3 is CASSVEGGENEQFF. The CDR3 nucleotides are TGTGCCAGCAGCGTAGAAGGGGGGGAGAATGAGCAGTTCTTC.

This chain uses TRBV5-1 with TRBJ2-7; D is unresolved. Trimming left V 1 base short and J 2 bases short, with 10 bases between. Germline V gene lookup returns CDR1 SGHRS and CDR2 YFSETQ. CDR3 length equals 14 residues. In DNA form, the CDR3 reads TGCGCCAGCAGCTTGTCCAGTAATCCCTACGAGCAGTACTTC. Encoded protein: CASSLSSNPYEQYF.

This chain connects TRBV4-1 to TRBJ1-4; D call uncertain. The germline V gene encodes CDR1 MGHRA and CDR2 YSYEKL. Trimming removed 1 base from V and 0 bases from J, with 6 bases in between. CDR3 length: 15 residues. CDR3 residues: CASSQARATNEKLFF. CDR3 nucleotides: TGCGCCAGCAGCCAAGCCCGAGCAACTAATGAAAAACTGTTTTTT.